The clone carrying this T cell receptor beta chain has more than one count but fewer than ten. The data were obtained in a study of blood T cell repertoires in COVID-19. The length of the CDR3 is 16 residues. The germline gives CDR1 MDHEN, CDR2 SYDVKM. V trimming: 6 bases; J trimming: 4 bases; junction bases outside the gene matches: 11. The protocol was immunoSEQ multiplex PCR, while the TCRdb copy is restricted to in-frame clones and leaves out a portion. The table has around 160,000 clones, about four fifths seen once; the top ten hold 14%. V gene TRBV28 combines with J gene TRBJ2-2, with TRBD1 identical over 7 bases. Sequencing was carried out using peripheral blood. The sequence derives from a woman older than 75 with acute or convalescent COVID-19. The DNA for the CDR3 is TGTGCCAGCAGCCTAGACAGGGCCGCACTCACCGGGGAGCTGTTTTTT. This encodes CASSLDRAALTGELFF. The full variable domain, with the rest looked up from reference TRBV28 and TRBJ2-2, is DVKVTQSSRYLVKRTGEKVFLECVQDMDHENMFWYRQDPGLGLRLIYFSYDVKMKEKGDIPEGYSVSREKKERFSLILESASTNQTSMYLCASSLDRAALTGELFFGEGSRLTVL.